What follows are 26 T cell receptor beta chains derived from one specimen sequenced in a study of T cells in Graves' hyperthyroidism and ophthalmopathy. Amplification yielded TCR beta CDR3 regions, with RNA transcripts as the source. The study used the HTBI primer set for a first-round RT-PCR of the TCR CDR3. TCRdb re-derived calls from the multiplex PCR reads in MiXCR, one entry per CDR3 protein. The sample contains nearly 750,000 distinct CDR3 sequences, roughly a third of which appear only once. Sequencing used blood. All receptors derive from a middle-aged woman with Graves' hyperthyroidism.

The V gene is TRBV6-6, the J gene TRBJ1-1, with D possibly TRBD1 on 6 matching bases. V lost 0 bases and J lost 5, with 13 bases in between. This CDR3 is built from 15 residues. Germline V gives CDR1 MNHNY, CDR2 SVGAGI (reference sequence). The CDR3 protein is CASSYSTQGGTEAFF. CDR3 sequence (DNA): TGTGCCAGCAGTTACTCGACACAGGGAGGGACTGAAGCTTTCTTT.

A few counts support this clonotype. The V call is TRBV7-2, the J call TRBJ2-6; D is unresolved. The CDR3 has 16 residues. CDR1 and CDR2 from the germline V gene are SGHTA and FQGNSA. V shed 5 bases and J shed 2 bases, with 13 bases lying between them. The CDR3 DNA sequence: TGTGCCAGCAGCCAAGAGCAGGAAGCTGGGGCCAACGTCCTGACTTTC. Residues: CASSQEQEAGANVLTF.

This chain uses TRBV6-5 with TRBJ1-2, with a tentative D call TRBD1 (6 bases). There are 15 residues in the CDR3. Germline V lookup: CDR1 MNHEY, CDR2 SVGAGI. Deletions cut 2 bases from V and 5 bases from J, with 15 bases between. Written as DNA, the CDR3 is TGTGCCAGCAGTTACGGTGGGGACACCTTATATGGCTACACCTTC. It is translated as CASSYGGDTLYGYTF.

In its sample, this clonotype was seen many times. The gene calls are TRBV16 and TRBJ1-4; D not resolved. The V end was cut by 1 base, the J end by 8 bases, with 8 bases between. The CDR3 runs to 13 residues. CDR1 and CDR2 (germline): KGHSY, FQNENV. CDR3 amino acids: CASSQLAREKLFF. The CDR3 DNA sequence: TGTGCCAGCAGCCAATTGGCCAGAGAAAAACTGTTTTTT.

In this sample, this clonotype turned up a few times. CDR3 loop: CASNFDRVPGAQYF. The DNA for the CDR3 is TGTGCCAGCAACTTCGACAGGGTCCCTGGGGCCCAGTACTTC. This chain links TRBV5-4 with TRBJ2-5, with 7 bases that match TRBD1. The germline gives CDR1 SGHNT, CDR2 YYREEE (reference sequence). The CDR3 extends over 14 amino acids. V shed 6 bases and J 9 bases; nucleotides not matched to a gene: 14.

This clonotype was counted only a few times. The CDR3 loop is CASSVSGTNIQYF. Here the CDR3 DNA reads TGTGCCAGCAGTGTTTCGGGGACAAACATTCAGTACTTC. This rearrangement joins TRBV2 to TRBJ2-4, with D possibly being TRBD1 or TRBD2 (5 bases each). Germline CDR1 SNHLY, CDR2 FYNNEI. There are 13 residues in the CDR3. Trimming took 4 bases from V and 6 from J, leaving 10 bases between them. Using reference TRBV2 and TRBJ2-4 for the parts outside the CDR3, the full variable domain is EPEVTQTPSHQVTQMGQEVILRCVPISNHLYFYWYRQILGQKVEFLVSFYNNEISEKSEIFDDQFSVERPDGSNFTLKIRSTKLEDSAMYFCASSVSGTNIQYFGAGTRLSVL.

The J gene is TRBJ2-7, the V gene TRBV27; no reliable D call. Germline V lookup: CDR1 MNHEY, CDR2 SMNVEV (reference sequence). The germline V and J ends were trimmed by 4 bases and 2 bases, with 6 bases remaining between them. The CDR3 loop spans 12 amino acids. Here the CDR3 DNA reads TGTGCCAGCAGTTCCCGACCCTACGAGCAGTACTTC. Translated, it gives CASSSRPYEQYF.

The chain carries TRBV20-1 and TRBJ2-3; possible D gene TRBD1, 6 bases. The CDR3 length is 14 residues. Germline V gene lookup returns CDR1 DFQATT and CDR2 SNEGSKA (reference sequence). V lost 6 bases and J lost 0, with 13 bases in between. In DNA, the CDR3 is TGCAGTGCGCAACAGGGACCTAGCACAGATACGCAGTATTTT. Protein sequence: CSAQQGPSTDTQYF.

The chain uses TRBV5-1 and TRBJ2-1; the D is unclear. Trimming left V 2 bases short and J 6 bases short, with 12 bases between. CDR1 and CDR2 (germline): SGHRS, YFSETQ. CDR3 size: 14 residues. The CDR3 reads CASSFVNSGNEQFF. CDR3 in DNA: TGCGCCAGCAGCTTCGTCAACTCCGGCAATGAGCAGTTCTTC.

V gene TRBV2 combines with J gene TRBJ1-2, with no clear D. Germline-derived CDR1 and CDR2 are SNHLY and FYNNEI. There are 19 residues in the CDR3. Trimming left V 7 bases short and J 4 bases short, with 31 bases between. The CDR3 is CASIPHAKPFTTVFYGYTF. In DNA form, the CDR3 reads TGTGCCAGCATTCCTCATGCTAAACCCTTTACGACGGTCTTCTATGGCTACACCTTC.

A few counts support this clonotype. This rearrangement joins TRBV10-1 to TRBJ2-3; D may correspond to TRBD1 or TRBD2 (5 bases each). This CDR3 is 15 amino acids long. V lost 5 bases, J lost 1 base, and 13 bases lay in between. Germline values: CDR1 WNHNN, CDR2 SYGVQD (reference sequence). CDR3 protein: CASSPIRGGTDTQYF. CDR3 bases: TGCGCCAGCAGTCCCATTCGGGGCGGCACAGATACGCAGTATTTT.

This clonotype has only one observation. The genes are TRBV7-2 and TRBJ1-4, with 7 bases aligning to TRBD1. The germline gives CDR1 SGHTA, CDR2 FQGNSA. There are 12 residues in the CDR3. J gave up 14 bases and V 5 bases, and 8 bases lay outside the gene matches. The CDR3 region is CASSEGRDSLFF. Here the CDR3 DNA reads TGTGCCAGCAGCGAGGGACGGGACAGCCTGTTTTTT.

With regard to this clonotype: Possible read error: a much larger clone is one base away. This sequence joins TRBV7-9 and TRBJ2-7; perhaps D is TRBD1 or TRBD2 (5 bases each). The CDR3 length is 15 residues. Trimming stripped 5 bases from V and 2 bases from J, with 16 bases between. The germline CDR1 and CDR2 sequences are SEHNR and FQNEAQ (reference sequence). CDR3 sequence (DNA): TGTGCCAGCAGCCCCAAGGGGCTAGCCGCCTACGAGCAGTACTTC. As protein: CASSPKGLAAYEQYF.

V gene TRBV20-1 combines with J gene TRBJ2-3; D not resolved. V lost 6 bases, J lost 3 bases, and 7 bases lay in between. CDR1 is DFQATT and CDR2 is SNEGSKA in the germline V gene (reference sequence). This CDR3 has 11 residues. CDR3 region: CSAAPTDTQYF. The CDR3 coding sequence is TGCAGTGCCGCGCCGACAGATACGCAGTATTTT.

This chain uses TRBV5-1 with TRBJ2-6; maybe TRBD1 (6 bases). Trimming removed 1 base at V and 4 bases at J, with 12 bases between. CDR1 and CDR2 (germline): SGHRS, YFSETQ. This CDR3 comprises 16 residues. The CDR3 bases are TGCGCCAGCAGCTTGTGGGGGCAGGGGGGGGCCAACGTCCTGACTTTC. As protein: CASSLWGQGGANVLTF.

As concerns this clonotype: A read error may be the cause here, since a much bigger clone is one base away. Since the CDR3 does not end with the conserved phenylalanine or tryptophan, this likely comes from a read error. This chain links TRBV12-3 or TRBV12-4 with TRBJ2-7; D is undetermined. Trimming took 7 bases from V and 3 from J, leaving 16 bases between them. This CDR3 is built from 14 residues. The CDR3 DNA reads as TGTGCCAGCACCGGAGACGGCCCGCACTACGAGCAGTACATC. Its translation is CASTGDGPHYEQYI.

A note on this clonotype: This may be a read error, as it is one base from a much larger clone. The chain recombines TRBV20-1 with TRBJ2-7; TRBD1 agrees at 10 bases. Per the germline V gene, CDR1 is DFQATT and CDR2 is SNEGSKA (reference sequence). The CDR3 consists of 12 residues. The J segment lost 4 bases and the V segment lost 8 bases, leaving 5 bases of the junction unmatched. In DNA form, the CDR3 reads TGCAGTATCCGGGACAGGGGATACGAGCAGTACTTC. The encoded protein is CSIRDRGYEQYF.

Ten or more counts support this clonotype. The rearrangement joins TRBV19 to TRBJ1-5; 12 bases fit TRBD1. Trimming removed 7 bases from V and 9 bases from J; junction bases left unmatched: 10. The CDR3 runs to 15 residues. Germline V gives CDR1 LNHDA, CDR2 SQIVND (reference sequence). The CDR3 spells CASNRDRGLRLPQHF. DNA of the CDR3: TGTGCCAGTAACCGGGACAGGGGGCTTAGGTTGCCCCAGCATTTT.

This clonotype was detected a few times. The chain uses TRBV29-1 and TRBJ2-2; tentatively, D is TRBD1 (5 bases). The V end was cut by 1 base, the J end by 3 bases, with 9 bases between. The length of the CDR3 is 14 residues. Germline V gene data show CDR1 as SQVTM and CDR2 as ANQGSEA. The DNA of the CDR3 is TGCAGCGTTGAAGTTCTAGGGGACACCGGGGAGCTGTTTTTT. This sequence encodes CSVEVLGDTGELFF.

This clonotype was found many times. The chain joins TRBV19 to TRBJ1-2, with D maybe TRBD1 (5 bases). This CDR3 has 14 amino acids. The germline gives CDR1 LNHDA, CDR2 SQIVND (reference sequence). The V end lost 3 bases, the J end lost 4 bases, and 12 bases lay between the germline ends. The CDR3 loop reads CASSIREGIYGYTF. The CDR3 DNA reads as TGTGCCAGTAGTATTCGCGAGGGGATCTATGGCTACACCTTC. The whole variable domain, filled in from reference TRBV19 and TRBJ1-2, reads DGGITQSPKYLFRKEGQNVTLSCEQNLNHDAMYWYRQDPGQGLRLIYYSQIVNDFQKGDIAEGYSVSREKKESFPLTVTSAQKNPTAFYLCASSIREGIYGYTFGSGTRLTVV.

Turning to this clonotype: The CDR3 carries no conserved terminal phenylalanine or tryptophan, so it likely arises from a read error. The limits of the CDR3 on the DNA are not certain, so only TCRdb's listed CDR3 is given. V gene TRBV28 combines with J gene TRBJ2-7; the tabulated D call, TRBD2, remains unverified against the DNA. Germline V lookup: CDR1 MDHEN, CDR2 SYDVKM. The CDR3 has 12 residues if both end residues are counted. The CDR3 sequence: CASFGFGLAPDM.

In regard to this clonotype: A read error may explain this, as a much larger clone is one base away. The chain carries TRBV6-1 and TRBJ1-1; D not certain. From germline, CDR1 is MNHNS and CDR2 SASEGT. The CDR3 extends over 13 amino acids. The CDR3 DNA reads as TGTGCCATCAGTGAAGCGCTTCGCCAGGAAGCTTTCTTT. Translated: CAISEALRQEAFF.

Turning to this clonotype: A much more abundant neighbour one base away suggests this may be a read error. The chain uses TRBV7-2 and TRBJ2-7; 7 nucleotides match TRBD2. Germline CDR1 and CDR2: SGHTA and FQGNSA. CDR3 size: 13 residues. CDR3: CASSWGGRDERYF. The DNA for the CDR3 is TGTGCCAGCAGCTGGGGGGGACGGGACGAGCGGTACTTC.

The chain employs TRBV29-1 and TRBJ2-5; TRBD1 might be the D (6 bases). The CDR3 is 12 amino acids. CDR1 is SQVTM and CDR2 is ANQGSEA in the germline V gene. V lost 6 bases, J lost 5 bases, and 13 bases lay in between. CDR3 DNA sequence: TGCAGCGTCCGGCAGGGGCGGGAGACCCAGTACTTC. Translated, it gives CSVRQGRETQYF.

This clonotype was counted a single time. As DNA, the CDR3 is TGTGCCAGCAGCTTAAACGGACCTGGGAATGAGCAGTTCTTC. Translated: CASSLNGPGNEQFF. The chain has TRBV7-3 and TRBJ2-1; no clear D. CDR3 length equals 14 residues. V was trimmed by 1 base and J by 7 bases, leaving 11 bases between them. Per the germline V gene, CDR1 is SGHTA and CDR2 is FQGTGA. Together with reference TRBV7-3 and TRBJ2-1, the CDR3 gives the full variable domain: GAGVSQTPSNKVTEKGKYVELRCDPISGHTALYWYRQSLGQGPEFLIYFQGTGAADDSGLPNDRFFAVRPEGSVSTLKIQRTERGDSAVYLCASSLNGPGNEQFFGPGTRLTVL.

This clonotype showed up many times. The rearrangement joins TRBV15 to TRBJ2-7, with 7 bases that match TRBD1. Trimming removed 4 bases from V and 2 bases from J; junction bases left unmatched: 8. This CDR3 contains 15 residues. Per the germline V gene, CDR1 is LNHNV and CDR2 is YYDKDF (reference sequence). CDR3 bases: TGTGCCACCAGCATCGGGACAGTAAACCCCTACGAGCAGTACTTC. This gives the protein CATSIGTVNPYEQYF. The complete variable domain, with remaining parts taken from reference TRBV15 and TRBJ2-7, reads DAMVIQNPRYQVTQFGKPVTLSCSQTLNHNVMYWYQQKSSQAPKLLFHYYDKDFNNEADTPDNFQSRRPNTSFCFLDIRSPGLGDTAMYLCATSIGTVNPYEQYFGPGTRLTVT.